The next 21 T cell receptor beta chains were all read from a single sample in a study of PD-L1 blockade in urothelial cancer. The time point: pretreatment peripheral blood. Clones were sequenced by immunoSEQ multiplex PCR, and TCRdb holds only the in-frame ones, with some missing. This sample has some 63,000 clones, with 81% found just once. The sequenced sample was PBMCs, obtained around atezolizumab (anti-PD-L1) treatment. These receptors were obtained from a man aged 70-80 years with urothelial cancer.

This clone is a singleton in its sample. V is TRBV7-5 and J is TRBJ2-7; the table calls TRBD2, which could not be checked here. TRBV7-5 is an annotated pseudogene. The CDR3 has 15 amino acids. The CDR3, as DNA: TGTGCCAGAAGCAAAAAAACGGGAAGCCCGGGGGAGCAGTACTTC. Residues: CARSKKTGSPGEQYF.

As DNA, the CDR3 is TGTGCCAGCAGCTCCCCCTTCCCCCGTCGGGACAGCTCCTACGAGCAGTACTTC. Protein product: CASSSPFPRRDSSYEQYF. J is TRBJ2-7 and V is TRBV11-2; TRBD1 agrees at 7 bases. The germline CDR1 and CDR2 sequences are SGHAT and FQNNGV. The J segment lost 0 bases and the V segment lost 4 bases, leaving 15 bases of the junction unmatched. The CDR3 has 18 residues.

In DNA, the CDR3 is TGTGCCAGCAGCGGGGGGACAGGGGGGAACACTGAAGCTTTCTTT. Translation: CASSGGTGGNTEAFF. The J gene is TRBJ1-1, the V gene TRBV9; 11 bases are shared with TRBD1. This CDR3 region has 15 residues. Trimming at V came to 3 bases and at J to 1 base, leaving 2 bases not matched to a gene. CDR1 and CDR2 (germline): SGDLS, YYNGEE.

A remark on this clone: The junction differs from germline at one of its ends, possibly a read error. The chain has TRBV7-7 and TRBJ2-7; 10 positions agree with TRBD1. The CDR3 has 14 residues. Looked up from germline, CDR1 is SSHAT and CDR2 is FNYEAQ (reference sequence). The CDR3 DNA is TGTGCTAGCAGCACCGGGACAGGGGAGAACGAGCAGTACTTC. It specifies CASSTGTGENEQYF.

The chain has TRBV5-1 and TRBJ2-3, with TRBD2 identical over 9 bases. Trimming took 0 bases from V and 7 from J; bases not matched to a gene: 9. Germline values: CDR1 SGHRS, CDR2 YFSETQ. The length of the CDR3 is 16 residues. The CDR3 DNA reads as TGCGCCAGCAGCTTGGAGGCTAGCGGGGTACGAAATACGCAGTATTTT. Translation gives CASSLEASGVRNTQYF.

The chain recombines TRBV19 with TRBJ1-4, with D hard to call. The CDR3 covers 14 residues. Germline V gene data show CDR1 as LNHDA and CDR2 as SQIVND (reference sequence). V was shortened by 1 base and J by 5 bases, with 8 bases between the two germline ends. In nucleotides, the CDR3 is TGTGCCAGTAGTATAGCCACTCGGAATGAAAAACTGTTTTTT. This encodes CASSIATRNEKLFF. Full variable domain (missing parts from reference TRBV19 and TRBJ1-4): DGGITQSPKYLFRKEGQNVTLSCEQNLNHDAMYWYRQDPGQGLRLIYYSQIVNDFQKGDIAEGYSVSREKKESFPLTVTSAQKNPTAFYLCASSIATRNEKLFFGSGTQLSVL.

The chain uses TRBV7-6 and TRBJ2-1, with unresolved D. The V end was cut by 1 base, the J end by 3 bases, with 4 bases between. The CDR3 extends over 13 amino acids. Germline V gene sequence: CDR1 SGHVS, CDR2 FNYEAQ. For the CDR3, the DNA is TGTGCCAGCAGCTTAGACAGCTACAATGAGCAGTTCTTC. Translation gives CASSLDSYNEQFF.

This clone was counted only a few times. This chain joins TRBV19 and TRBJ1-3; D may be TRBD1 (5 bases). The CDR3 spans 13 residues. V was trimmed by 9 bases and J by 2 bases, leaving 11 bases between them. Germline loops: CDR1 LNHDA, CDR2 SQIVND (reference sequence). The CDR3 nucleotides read TGTGCCAGCACAGGAGCTACTGGAAACACCATATATTTT. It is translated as CASTGATGNTIYF.

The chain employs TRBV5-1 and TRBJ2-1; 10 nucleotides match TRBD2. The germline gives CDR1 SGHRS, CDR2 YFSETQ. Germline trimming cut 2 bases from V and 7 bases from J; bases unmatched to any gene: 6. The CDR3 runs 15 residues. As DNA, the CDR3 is TGCGCCAGCAGCTTCCTTAGTAGCGGGGGGAATGAGCAGTTCTTC. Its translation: CASSFLSSGGNEQFF. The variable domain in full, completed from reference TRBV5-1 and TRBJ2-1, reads KAGVTQTPRYLIKTRGQQVTLSCSPISGHRSVSWYQQTPGQGLQFLFEYFSETQRNKGNFPGRFSGRQFSNSRSEMNVSTLELGDSALYLCASSFLSSGGNEQFFGPGTRLTVL.

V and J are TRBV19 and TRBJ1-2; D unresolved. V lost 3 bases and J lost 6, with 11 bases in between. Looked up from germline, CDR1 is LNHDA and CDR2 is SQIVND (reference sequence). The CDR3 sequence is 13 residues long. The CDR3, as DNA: TGTGCCAGTAGTATTAGCACGTCTGATGGCTACACCTTC. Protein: CASSISTSDGYTF.

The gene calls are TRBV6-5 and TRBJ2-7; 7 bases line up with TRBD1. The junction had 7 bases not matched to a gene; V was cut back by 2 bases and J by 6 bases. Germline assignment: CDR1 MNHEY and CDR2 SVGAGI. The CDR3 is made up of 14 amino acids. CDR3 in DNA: TGTGCCAGCAGTTACATAGGGACAGTGGGCGAGCAGTACTTC. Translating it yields CASSYIGTVGEQYF.

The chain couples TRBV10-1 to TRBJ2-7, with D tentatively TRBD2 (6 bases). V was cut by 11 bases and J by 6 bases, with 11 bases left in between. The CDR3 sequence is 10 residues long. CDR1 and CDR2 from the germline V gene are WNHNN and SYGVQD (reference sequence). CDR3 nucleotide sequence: TGCGCCGAGAACGGGGGCGAGCAGTACTTC. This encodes CAENGGEQYF.

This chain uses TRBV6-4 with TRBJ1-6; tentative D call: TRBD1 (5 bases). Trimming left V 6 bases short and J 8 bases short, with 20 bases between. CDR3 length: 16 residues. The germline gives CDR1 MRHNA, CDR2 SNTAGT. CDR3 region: CASSPSSAGGDSPLHF. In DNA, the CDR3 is TGTGCCAGCAGCCCCAGTTCTGCGGGGGGTGATTCACCCCTCCACTTT.

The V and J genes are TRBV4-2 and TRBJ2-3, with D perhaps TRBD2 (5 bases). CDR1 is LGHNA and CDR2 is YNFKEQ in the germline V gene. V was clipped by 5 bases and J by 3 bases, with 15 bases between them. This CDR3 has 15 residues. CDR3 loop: CASSLEVGRTDTQYF. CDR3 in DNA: TGTGCCAGCAGCTTGGAGGTGGGAAGGACAGATACGCAGTATTTT.

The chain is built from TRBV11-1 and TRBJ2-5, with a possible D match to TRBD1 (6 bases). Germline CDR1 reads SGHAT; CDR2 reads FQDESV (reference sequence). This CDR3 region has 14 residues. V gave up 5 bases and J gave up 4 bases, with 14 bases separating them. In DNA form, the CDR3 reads TGTGCCAGCAGCGTAAACCCACAGGGAGAGACCCAGTACTTC. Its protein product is CASSVNPQGETQYF.

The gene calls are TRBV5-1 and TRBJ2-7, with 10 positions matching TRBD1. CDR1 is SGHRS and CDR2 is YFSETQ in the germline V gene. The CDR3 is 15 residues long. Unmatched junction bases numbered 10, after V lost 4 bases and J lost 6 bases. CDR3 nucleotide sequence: TGCGCCAGCAGCATTAATCGGGACAGGGGCGTCGAGCAGTACTTC. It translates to CASSINRDRGVEQYF.

Written as DNA, the CDR3 is TGTGCCAGCAGCACAGGGGCCGCCCGCTATGGCTACACCTTC. It translates to CASSTGAARYGYTF. This chain connects TRBV6-5 to TRBJ1-2; TRBD1 aligns across 7 bases. Trimming cost V 6 bases and J 4 bases; bases outside gene matches: 8. Looked up from germline, CDR1 is MNHEY and CDR2 is SVGAGI. This CDR3 is built from 14 residues.

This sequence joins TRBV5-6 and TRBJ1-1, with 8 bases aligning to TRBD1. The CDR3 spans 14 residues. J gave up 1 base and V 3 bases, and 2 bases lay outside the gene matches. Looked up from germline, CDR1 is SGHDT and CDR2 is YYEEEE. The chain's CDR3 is CASSWGTGNTEAFF. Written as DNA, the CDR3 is TGTGCCAGCAGCTGGGGGACAGGGAACACTGAAGCTTTCTTT.

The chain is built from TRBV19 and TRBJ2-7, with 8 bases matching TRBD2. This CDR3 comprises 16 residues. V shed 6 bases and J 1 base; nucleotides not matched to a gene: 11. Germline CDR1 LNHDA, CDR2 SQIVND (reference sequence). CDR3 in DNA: TGTGCCAGTAGCCTTGGTAGCGGGGTTCCATCCTACGAGCAGTACTTC. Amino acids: CASSLGSGVPSYEQYF. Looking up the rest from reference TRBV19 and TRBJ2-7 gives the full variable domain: DGGITQSPKYLFRKEGQNVTLSCEQNLNHDAMYWYRQDPGQGLRLIYYSQIVNDFQKGDIAEGYSVSREKKESFPLTVTSAQKNPTAFYLCASSLGSGVPSYEQYFGPGTRLTVT.

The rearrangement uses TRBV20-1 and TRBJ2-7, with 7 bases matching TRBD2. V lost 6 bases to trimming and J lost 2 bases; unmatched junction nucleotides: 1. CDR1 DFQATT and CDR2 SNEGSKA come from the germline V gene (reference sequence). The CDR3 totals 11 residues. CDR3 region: CSAAGAYEQYF. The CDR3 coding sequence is TGCAGTGCGGCGGGGGCCTACGAGCAGTACTTC.

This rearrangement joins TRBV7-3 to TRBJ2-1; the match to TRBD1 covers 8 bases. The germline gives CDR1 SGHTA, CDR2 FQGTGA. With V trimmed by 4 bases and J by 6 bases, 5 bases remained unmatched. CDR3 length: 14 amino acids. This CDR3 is CASSYDRGSNEQFF. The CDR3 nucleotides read TGTGCCAGCAGCTACGACAGGGGCAGCAATGAGCAGTTCTTC.